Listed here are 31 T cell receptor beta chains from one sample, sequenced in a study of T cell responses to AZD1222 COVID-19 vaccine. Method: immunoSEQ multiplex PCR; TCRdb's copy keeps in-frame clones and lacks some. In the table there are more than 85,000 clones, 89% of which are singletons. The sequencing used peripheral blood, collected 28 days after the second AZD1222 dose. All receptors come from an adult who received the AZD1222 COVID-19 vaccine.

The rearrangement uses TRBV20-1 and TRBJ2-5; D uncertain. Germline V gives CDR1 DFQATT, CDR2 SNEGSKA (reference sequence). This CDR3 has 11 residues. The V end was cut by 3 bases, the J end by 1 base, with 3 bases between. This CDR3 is CSASLQETQYF. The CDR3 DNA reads TGCAGTGCTAGCCTCCAAGAGACCCAGTACTTC.

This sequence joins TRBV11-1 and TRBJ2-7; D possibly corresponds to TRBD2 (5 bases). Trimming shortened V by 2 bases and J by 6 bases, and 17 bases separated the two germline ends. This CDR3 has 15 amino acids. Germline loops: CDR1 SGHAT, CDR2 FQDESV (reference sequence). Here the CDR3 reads CASSLRGSPDFEQYF. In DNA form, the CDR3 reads TGTGCCAGCAGCTTACGAGGGAGCCCCGACTTCGAGCAGTACTTC.

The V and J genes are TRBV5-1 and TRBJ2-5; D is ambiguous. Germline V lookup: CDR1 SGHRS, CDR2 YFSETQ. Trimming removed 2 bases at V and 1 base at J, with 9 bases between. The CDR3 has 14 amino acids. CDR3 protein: CASSFGGIQETQYF. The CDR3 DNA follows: TGCGCCAGCAGCTTCGGCGGAATCCAAGAGACCCAGTACTTC.

DNA of the CDR3: TGTGCCAGCAGCCCAGGGCGCCCAATCTCTGGAAACACCATATATTTT. It yields the protein CASSPGRPISGNTIYF. V usage is TRBV28 and J usage is TRBJ1-3, with D possibly matching TRBD1 (5 bases). V was cut by 6 bases and J by 0 bases, with 15 bases left in between. CDR3 length equals 16 residues. Germline CDR1 MDHEN, CDR2 SYDVKM.

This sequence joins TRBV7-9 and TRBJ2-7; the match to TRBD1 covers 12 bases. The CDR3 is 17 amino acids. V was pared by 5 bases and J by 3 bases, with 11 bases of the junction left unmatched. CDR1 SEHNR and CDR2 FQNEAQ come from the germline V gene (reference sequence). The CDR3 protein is CASSATGTGGPRYEQYF. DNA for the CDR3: TGTGCCAGCAGCGCTACCGGGACAGGGGGCCCTCGCTACGAGCAGTACTTC.

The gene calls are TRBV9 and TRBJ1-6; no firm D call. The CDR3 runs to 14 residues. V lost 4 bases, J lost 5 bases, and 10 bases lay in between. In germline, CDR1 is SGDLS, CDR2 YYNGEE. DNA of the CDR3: TGTGCCAGCAGCCCGCTCGACCATAATTCACCCCTCCACTTT. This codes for CASSPLDHNSPLHF.

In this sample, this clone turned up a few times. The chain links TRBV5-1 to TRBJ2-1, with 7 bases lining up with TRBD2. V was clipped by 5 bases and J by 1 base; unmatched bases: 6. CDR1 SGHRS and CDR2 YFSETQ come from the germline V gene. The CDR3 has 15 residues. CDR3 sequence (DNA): TGCGCCAGCAGTCCAAGGACTAGTTCCTACAATGAGCAGTTCTTC. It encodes CASSPRTSSYNEQFF.

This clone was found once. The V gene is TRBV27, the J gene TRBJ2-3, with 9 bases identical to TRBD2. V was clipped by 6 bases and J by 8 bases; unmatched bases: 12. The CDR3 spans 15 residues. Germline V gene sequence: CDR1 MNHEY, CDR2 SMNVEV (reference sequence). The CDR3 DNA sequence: TGTGCCAGCAGCAGCGGGAGGAGGAGGGAGGGTACGCAGTATTTT. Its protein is CASSSGRRREGTQYF.

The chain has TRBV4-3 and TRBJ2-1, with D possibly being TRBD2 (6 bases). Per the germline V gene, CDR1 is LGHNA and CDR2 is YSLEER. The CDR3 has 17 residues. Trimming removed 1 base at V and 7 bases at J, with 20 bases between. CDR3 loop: CASSQASGRTLWNEQFF. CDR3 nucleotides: TGCGCCAGCAGCCAAGCCTCAGGGAGGACCCTATGGAATGAGCAGTTCTTC.

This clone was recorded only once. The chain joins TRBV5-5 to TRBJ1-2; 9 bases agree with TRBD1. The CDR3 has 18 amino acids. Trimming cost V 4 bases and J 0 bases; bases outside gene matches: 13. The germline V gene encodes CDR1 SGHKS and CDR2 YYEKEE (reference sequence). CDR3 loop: CASSPITGTGSANYGYTF. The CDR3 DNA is TGTGCCAGCAGCCCAATTACCGGGACAGGGTCTGCTAACTATGGCTACACCTTC.

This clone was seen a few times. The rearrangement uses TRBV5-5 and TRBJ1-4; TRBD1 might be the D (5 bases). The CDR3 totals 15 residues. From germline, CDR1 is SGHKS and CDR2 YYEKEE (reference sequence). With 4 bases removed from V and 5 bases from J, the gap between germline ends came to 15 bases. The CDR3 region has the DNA TGTGCCAGCAGCCCCTTGGGGCCGCGGAATGAAAAACTGTTTTTT. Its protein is CASSPLGPRNEKLFF.

The CDR3 bases are TGTGCCAGCAGTTACTCACCCGGGAAATTAAGCACAGATACGCAGTATTTT. This gives the protein CASSYSPGKLSTDTQYF. This rearrangement joins TRBV6-2 or TRBV6-3 to TRBJ2-3; a weak D match, TRBD2 (5 bases). The CDR3 consists of 17 residues. Trimming removed 0 bases from V and 0 bases from J, with 13 bases in between. Germline V gene data show CDR1 as MNHEY and CDR2 as SVGEGT.

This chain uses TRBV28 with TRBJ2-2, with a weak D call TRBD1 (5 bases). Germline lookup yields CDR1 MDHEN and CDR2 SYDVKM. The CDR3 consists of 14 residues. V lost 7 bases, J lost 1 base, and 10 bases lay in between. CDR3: CASTLTVNTGELFF. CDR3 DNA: TGTGCCAGCACCTTGACAGTGAACACCGGGGAGCTGTTTTTT. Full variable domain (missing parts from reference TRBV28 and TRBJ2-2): DVKVTQSSRYLVKRTGEKVFLECVQDMDHENMFWYRQDPGLGLRLIYFSYDVKMKEKGDIPEGYSVSREKKERFSLILESASTNQTSMYLCASTLTVNTGELFFGEGSRLTVL.

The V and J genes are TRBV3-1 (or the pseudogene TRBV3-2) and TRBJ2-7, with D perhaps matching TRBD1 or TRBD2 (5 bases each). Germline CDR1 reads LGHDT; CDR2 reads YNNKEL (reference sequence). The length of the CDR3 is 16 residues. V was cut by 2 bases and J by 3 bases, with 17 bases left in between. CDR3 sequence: CASSQKALGRYYEQYF. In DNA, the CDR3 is TGTGCCAGCAGCCAAAAAGCCTTGGGACGTTACTACGAGCAGTACTTC.

The CDR3 DNA sequence: TGTGCCAGCAGCCTCCTAGCGGGAGTGGGCACAGATACGCAGTATTTT. Protein sequence: CASSLLAGVGTDTQYF. J is TRBJ2-3 and V is TRBV3-1 (or the pseudogene TRBV3-2), with 10 bases fitting TRBD2. The CDR3 spans 16 residues. The V gene end was trimmed by 4 bases and the J gene end by 1 base; junction bases not matched to a gene: 5. Germline-derived CDR1 and CDR2 are LGHDT and YNNKEL (reference sequence).

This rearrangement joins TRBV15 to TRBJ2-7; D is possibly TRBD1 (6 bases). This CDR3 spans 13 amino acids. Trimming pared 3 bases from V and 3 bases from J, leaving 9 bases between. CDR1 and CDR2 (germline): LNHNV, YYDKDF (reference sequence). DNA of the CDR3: TGTGCCACCAGCAGCGGACAGTTCTACGAGCAGTACTTC. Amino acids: CATSSGQFYEQYF.

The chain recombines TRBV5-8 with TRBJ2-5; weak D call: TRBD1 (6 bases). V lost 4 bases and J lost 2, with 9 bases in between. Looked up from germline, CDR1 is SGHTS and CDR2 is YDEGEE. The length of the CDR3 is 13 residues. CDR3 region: CASSRTVQETQYF. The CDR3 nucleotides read TGTGCCAGCAGCCGGACAGTTCAAGAGACCCAGTACTTC. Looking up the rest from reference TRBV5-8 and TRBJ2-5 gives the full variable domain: EAGVTQSPTHLIKTRGQQATLRCSPISGHTSVYWYQQALGLGLQFLLWYDEGEERNRGNFPPRFSGRQFPNYSSELNVNALELEDSALYLCASSRTVQETQYFGPGTRLLVL.

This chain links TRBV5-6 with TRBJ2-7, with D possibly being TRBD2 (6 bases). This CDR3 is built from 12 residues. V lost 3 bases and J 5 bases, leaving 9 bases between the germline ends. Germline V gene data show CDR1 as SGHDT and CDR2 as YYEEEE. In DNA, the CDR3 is TGTGCCAGCAGCTGGGGGGAGGACGAGCAGTACTTC. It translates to CASSWGEDEQYF.

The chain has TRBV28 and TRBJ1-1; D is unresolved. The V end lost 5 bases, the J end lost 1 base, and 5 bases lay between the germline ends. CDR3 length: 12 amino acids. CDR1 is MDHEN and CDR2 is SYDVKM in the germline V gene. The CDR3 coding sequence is TGTGCCAGCAGTGCCTGGAACACTGAAGCTTTCTTT. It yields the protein CASSAWNTEAFF.

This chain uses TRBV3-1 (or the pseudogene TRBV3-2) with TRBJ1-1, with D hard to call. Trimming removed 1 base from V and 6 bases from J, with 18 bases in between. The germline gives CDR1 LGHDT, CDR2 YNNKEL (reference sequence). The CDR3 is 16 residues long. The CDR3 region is CASSQGSFGEGSEAFF. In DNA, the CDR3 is TGTGCCAGCAGCCAAGGGTCTTTCGGGGAGGGCTCTGAAGCTTTCTTT.

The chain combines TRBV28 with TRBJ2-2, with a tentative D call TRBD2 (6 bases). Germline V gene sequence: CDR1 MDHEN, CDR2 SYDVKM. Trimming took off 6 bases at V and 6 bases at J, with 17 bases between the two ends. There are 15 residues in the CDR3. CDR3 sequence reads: CASRGLPRLAGELFF. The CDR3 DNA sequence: TGTGCCAGCAGGGGACTTCCCCGCCTCGCCGGGGAGCTGTTTTTT.

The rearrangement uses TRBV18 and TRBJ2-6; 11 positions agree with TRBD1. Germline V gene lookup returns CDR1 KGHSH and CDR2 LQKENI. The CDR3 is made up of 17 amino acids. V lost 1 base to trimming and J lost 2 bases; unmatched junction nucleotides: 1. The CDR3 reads CASSPRTGGAGANVLTF. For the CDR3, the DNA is TGTGCCAGCTCACCACGGACAGGGGGCGCTGGGGCCAACGTCCTGACTTTC.

The CDR3 bases are TGTGCCAGCAGCTTAGGGGCCGGAGGTGAGCAGTTCTTC. Amino acids: CASSLGAGGEQFF. The rearrangement uses TRBV11-3 and TRBJ2-1, with D tentatively TRBD2 (5 bases). V lost 1 base to trimming and J lost 9 bases, with 10 bases between them. CDR3 length equals 13 residues. The germline V gene encodes CDR1 SGHNT and CDR2 YENEEA.

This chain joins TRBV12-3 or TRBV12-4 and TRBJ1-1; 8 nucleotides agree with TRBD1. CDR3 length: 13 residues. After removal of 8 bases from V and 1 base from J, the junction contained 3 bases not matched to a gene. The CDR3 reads CASLDRGNTEAFF. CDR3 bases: TGTGCCAGCCTCGACAGGGGGAACACTGAAGCTTTCTTT.

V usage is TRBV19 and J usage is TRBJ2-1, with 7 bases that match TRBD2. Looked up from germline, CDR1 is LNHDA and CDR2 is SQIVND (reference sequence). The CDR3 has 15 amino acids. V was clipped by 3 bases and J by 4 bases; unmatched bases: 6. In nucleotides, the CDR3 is TGTGCCAGTAGTATGACAGCGGGGCTATACAATGAGCAGTTCTTC. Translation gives CASSMTAGLYNEQFF.

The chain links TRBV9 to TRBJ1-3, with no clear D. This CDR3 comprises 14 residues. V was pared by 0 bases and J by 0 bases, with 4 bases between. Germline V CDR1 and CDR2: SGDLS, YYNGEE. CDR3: CASSVDISGNTIYF. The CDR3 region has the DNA TGTGCCAGCAGCGTAGACATCTCTGGAAACACCATATATTTT.

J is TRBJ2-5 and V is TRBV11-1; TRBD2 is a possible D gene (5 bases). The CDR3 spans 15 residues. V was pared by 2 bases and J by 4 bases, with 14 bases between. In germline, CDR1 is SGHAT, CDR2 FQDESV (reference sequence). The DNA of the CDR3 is TGTGCCAGCAGCTTATCGGGGTCAGGAGGAGAGACCCAGTACTTC. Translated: CASSLSGSGGETQYF.

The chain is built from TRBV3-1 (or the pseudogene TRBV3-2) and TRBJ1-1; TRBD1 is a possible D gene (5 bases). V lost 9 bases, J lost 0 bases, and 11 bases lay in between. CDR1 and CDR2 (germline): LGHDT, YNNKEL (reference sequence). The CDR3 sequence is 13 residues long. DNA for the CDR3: TGTGCCAGTGGACACCGGTTGAACACTGAAGCTTTCTTT. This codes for CASGHRLNTEAFF.

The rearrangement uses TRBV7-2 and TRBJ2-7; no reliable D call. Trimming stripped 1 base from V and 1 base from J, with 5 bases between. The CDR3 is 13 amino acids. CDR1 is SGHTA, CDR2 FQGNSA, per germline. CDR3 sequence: CASSLGPSYEQYF. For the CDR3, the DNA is TGTGCCAGCAGCTTAGGACCTTCCTACGAGCAGTACTTC.

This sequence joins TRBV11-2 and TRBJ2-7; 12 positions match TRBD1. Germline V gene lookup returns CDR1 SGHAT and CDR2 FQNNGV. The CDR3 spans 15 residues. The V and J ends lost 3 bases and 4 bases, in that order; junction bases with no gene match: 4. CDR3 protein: CASSFGTGGHYEQYF. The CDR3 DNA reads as TGTGCCAGCAGCTTTGGGACAGGGGGCCATTACGAGCAGTACTTC.

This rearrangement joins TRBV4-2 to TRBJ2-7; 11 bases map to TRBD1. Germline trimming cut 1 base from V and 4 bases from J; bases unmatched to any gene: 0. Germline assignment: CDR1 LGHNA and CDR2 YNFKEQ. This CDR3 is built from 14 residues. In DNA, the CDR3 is TGTGCCAGCAGCCAAGGGGACAGGGGGTACGAGCAGTACTTC. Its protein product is CASSQGDRGYEQYF.